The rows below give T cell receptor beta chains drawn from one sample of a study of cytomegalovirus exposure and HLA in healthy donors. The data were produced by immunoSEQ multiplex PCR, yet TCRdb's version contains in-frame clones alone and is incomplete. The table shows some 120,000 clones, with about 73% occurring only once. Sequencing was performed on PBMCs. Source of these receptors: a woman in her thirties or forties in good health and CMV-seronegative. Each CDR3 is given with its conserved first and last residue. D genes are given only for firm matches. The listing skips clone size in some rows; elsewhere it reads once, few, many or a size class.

CDR3 protein: CAISEFGTGGSRTEAFF
CDR3 DNA: TGTGCCATCAGTGAATTTGGGACAGGGGGCTCACGGACTGAAGCTTTCTTT
clone size: .
CDR3 length: 17
J gene: TRBJ1-1
V gene: TRBV10-3
D gene: TRBD1

CDR3 protein: CAISPGTGVGSEQYF
CDR3 DNA: TGTGCCATCAGCCCCGGGACAGGGGTAGGAAGCGAGCAGTACTTC
clone size: .
CDR3 length: 15
J gene: TRBJ2-7
V gene: TRBV10-3
D gene: TRBD1

CDR3 protein: CASSSEPTSGRSPDSREQYF
CDR3 DNA: TGTGCCAGCAGCTCGGAACCTACTAGCGGGAGGTCTCCTGATTCTCGTGAGCAGTACTTC
clone size: .
CDR3 length: 20
J gene: TRBJ2-7
V gene: TRBV5-4
D gene: TRBD2

CDR3 protein: CASSVSMGRVAGGNEQFF
CDR3 DNA: TGTGCCAGCAGCGTATCAATGGGAAGGGTAGCGGGGGGCAATGAGCAGTTCTTC
clone size: once
CDR3 length: 18
J gene: TRBJ2-1
V gene: TRBV9
D gene: TRBD2

CDR3 protein: CSVTRRAGDGTQYF
CDR3 DNA: TGCAGCGTGACTCGAAGAGCGGGAGATGGTACGCAGTATTTT
clone size: .
CDR3 length: 14
J gene: TRBJ2-3
V gene: TRBV29-1
D gene: TRBD2

CDR3 protein: CARSHGLAGVRGYNEQFF
CDR3 DNA: TGTGCCAGAAGCCACGGACTAGCGGGAGTAAGAGGATACAATGAGCAGTTCTTC
clone size: .
CDR3 length: 18
J gene: TRBJ2-1
V gene: TRBV5-3
D gene: TRBD2

CDR3 protein: CASSLMKLRLTPYNEQFF
CDR3 DNA: TGTGCCAGCAGCTTGATGAAGCTGAGACTTACCCCTTACAATGAGCAGTTCTTC
clone size: once
CDR3 length: 18
J gene: TRBJ2-1
V gene: TRBV5-6
D gene: .

CDR3 protein: CASTPQLRGAFQYF
CDR3 DNA: TGTGCCAGCACCCCTCAGCTCAGGGGGGCCTTTCAGTACTTC
clone size: .
CDR3 length: 14
J gene: TRBJ2-4
V gene: TRBV7-8
D gene: .

CDR3 protein: CASSLYPGQGERTSGGYTF
CDR3 DNA: TGTGCCAGCAGTCTCTACCCCGGACAGGGGGAAAGGACCTCTGGGGGCTACACCTTC
clone size: .
CDR3 length: 19
J gene: TRBJ1-2
V gene: TRBV28
D gene: TRBD1

CDR3 protein: CASSAGTLNTDTQYF
CDR3 DNA: TGTGCCAGCAGCGCCGGGACACTCAACACAGATACGCAGTATTTT
clone size: .
CDR3 length: 15
J gene: TRBJ2-3
V gene: TRBV11-3
D gene: .

CDR3 protein: CASERQGASGQPQHF
CDR3 DNA: TGTGCCAGCGAACGGCAGGGGGCTTCGGGTCAGCCCCAGCATTTT
clone size: .
CDR3 length: 15
J gene: TRBJ1-5
V gene: TRBV6-1
D gene: TRBD1

CDR3 protein: CASSADRAVVGSPLHF
CDR3 DNA: TGCGCCAGCAGCGCGGACAGGGCGGTTGTAGGTTCACCCCTCCACTTT
clone size: few
CDR3 length: 16
J gene: TRBJ1-6
V gene: TRBV5-1
D gene: TRBD1

CDR3 protein: CAISWDSRGVADTQYF
CDR3 DNA: TGTGCCATCAGTTGGGACTCGCGGGGGGTGGCAGATACGCAGTATTTT
clone size: .
CDR3 length: 16
J gene: TRBJ2-3
V gene: TRBV10-3
D gene: TRBD2

CDR3 protein: CASSGTGSPGAQYF
CDR3 DNA: TGTGCCAGCAGTGGGACAGGGAGTCCGGGGGCCCAGTACTTC
clone size: .
CDR3 length: 14
J gene: TRBJ2-7
V gene: TRBV2
D gene: TRBD1

CDR3 protein: CATMRDTNEKLFF
CDR3 DNA: TGTGCCACTATGCGGGACACTAATGAAAAACTGTTTTTT
clone size: .
CDR3 length: 13
J gene: TRBJ1-4
V gene: TRBV10-3
D gene: .

CDR3 protein: CASSPNPRTGGAGAKNIQYF
CDR3 DNA: TGCGCCAGCAGCCCCAACCCCCGGACAGGGGGCGCGGGGGCCAAAAACATTCAGTACTTC
clone size: .
CDR3 length: 20
J gene: TRBJ2-4
V gene: TRBV4-1
D gene: TRBD1

CDR3 protein: CASSQAVSSYNEQFF
CDR3 DNA: TGCGCCAGCAGCCAAGCCGTCAGCTCCTACAATGAGCAGTTCTTC
clone size: medium-sized
CDR3 length: 15
J gene: TRBJ2-1
V gene: TRBV4-3
D gene: .

CDR3 protein: CASSPAGTHNEKLFF
CDR3 DNA: TGTGCCAGCAGCCCAGCCGGGACTCATAATGAAAAACTGTTTTTT
clone size: .
CDR3 length: 15
J gene: TRBJ1-4
V gene: TRBV5-6
D gene: .

CDR3 protein: CASSLDRAARGEQFF
CDR3 DNA: TGTGCCAGCAGCTTAGATCGGGCCGCCCGGGGTGAGCAGTTCTTC
clone size: .
CDR3 length: 15
J gene: TRBJ2-1
V gene: TRBV11-3
D gene: .

CDR3 protein: CASSPSGAGANGLTF
CDR3 DNA: TGTGCCAGCAGCCCATCAGGGGCCGGGGCCAACGGCCTGACTTTC
clone size: .
CDR3 length: 15
J gene: TRBJ2-6
V gene: TRBV7-3
D gene: .

CDR3 protein: CASSPPGAGTGTQYF
CDR3 DNA: TGTGCCAGCAGTCCCCCGGGAGCGGGAACAGGTACGCAGTATTTT
clone size: .
CDR3 length: 15
J gene: TRBJ2-3
V gene: TRBV28
D gene: TRBD2

CDR3 protein: CSVEGQGNTGELFF
CDR3 DNA: TGCAGCGTTGAAGGCCAGGGAAACACCGGGGAGCTGTTTTTT
clone size: .
CDR3 length: 14
J gene: TRBJ2-2
V gene: TRBV29-1
D gene: .

CDR3 protein: CASSLDLTGAGELFF
CDR3 DNA: TGTGCCAGCAGCTTAGACTTGACAGGGGCCGGGGAGCTGTTTTTT
clone size: once
CDR3 length: 15
J gene: TRBJ2-2
V gene: TRBV7-6
D gene: TRBD1

CDR3 protein: CASTGLRASDTQYF
CDR3 DNA: TGTGCCAGCACGGGACTCCGGGCCTCAGATACGCAGTATTTT
clone size: .
CDR3 length: 14
J gene: TRBJ2-3
V gene: TRBV6-5
D gene: .

CDR3 protein: CASSLGGDGNEKLFF
CDR3 DNA: TGTGCCAGCAGCCTCGGGGGGGATGGAAATGAAAAACTGTTTTTT
clone size: few
CDR3 length: 15
J gene: TRBJ1-4
V gene: TRBV4-2
D gene: .

CDR3 protein: CASTTSGVTDTQYF
CDR3 DNA: TGTGCCAGCACCACTAGCGGGGTCACAGATACGCAGTATTTT
clone size: .
CDR3 length: 14
J gene: TRBJ2-3
V gene: TRBV5-4
D gene: TRBD2

CDR3 protein: CASSLDDGQGGTEAFF
CDR3 DNA: TGCGCCAGCAGCTTGGACGACGGACAGGGGGGAACTGAAGCTTTCTTT
clone size: few
CDR3 length: 16
J gene: TRBJ1-1
V gene: TRBV5-1
D gene: TRBD1

CDR3 protein: CASSLVFGGDEQFF
CDR3 DNA: TGTGCCAGCAGCTTAGTTTTTGGCGGGGATGAGCAGTTCTTC
clone size: .
CDR3 length: 14
J gene: TRBJ2-1
V gene: TRBV7-9
D gene: .

CDR3 protein: CASSPRQGEQREAFF
CDR3 DNA: TGTGCCAGCAGCCCCCGACAGGGAGAACAGCGTGAAGCTTTCTTT
clone size: .
CDR3 length: 15
J gene: TRBJ1-1
V gene: TRBV7-9
D gene: TRBD1

CDR3 protein: CASSVGLKYNEQFF
CDR3 DNA: TGTGCCAGCAGCGTGGGACTAAAATACAATGAGCAGTTCTTC
clone size: .
CDR3 length: 14
J gene: TRBJ2-1
V gene: TRBV11-2
D gene: TRBD2

CDR3 protein: CASSRQGLGRNEQFF
CDR3 DNA: TGTGCCAGTAGCAGACAAGGTTTGGGCCGTAATGAGCAGTTCTTC
clone size: .
CDR3 length: 15
J gene: TRBJ2-1
V gene: TRBV19
D gene: .

CDR3 protein: CASSQAGANTIYF
CDR3 DNA: TGTGCCAGCAGCCAAGCAGGGGCGAACACCATATATTTT
clone size: few
CDR3 length: 13
J gene: TRBJ1-3
V gene: TRBV4-2
D gene: .

CDR3 protein: CASRAWTARYEQYF
CDR3 DNA: TGCGCCAGCAGGGCCTGGACTGCGAGATACGAGCAGTACTTC
clone size: .
CDR3 length: 14
J gene: TRBJ2-7
V gene: TRBV10-1
D gene: .

CDR3 protein: CASSLGAGFSTDTQYF
CDR3 DNA: TGCGCCAGCAGCTTGGGGGCAGGATTTAGCACAGATACGCAGTATTTT
clone size: .
CDR3 length: 16
J gene: TRBJ2-3
V gene: TRBV5-1
D gene: .

CDR3 protein: CASSLRAGLIEKLFF
CDR3 DNA: TGTGCCAGCAGCCTAAGGGCAGGGTTAATTGAAAAACTGTTTTTT
clone size: .
CDR3 length: 15
J gene: TRBJ1-4
V gene: TRBV7-8
D gene: .

CDR3 protein: CASSSWGDQETQYF
CDR3 DNA: TGCGCCAGCAGCTCATGGGGAGATCAAGAGACCCAGTACTTC
clone size: once
CDR3 length: 14
J gene: TRBJ2-5
V gene: TRBV5-1
D gene: .

CDR3 protein: CASSSPGIYEQYF
CDR3 DNA: TGTGCCAGCAGCTCCCCGGGAATCTACGAGCAGTACTTC
clone size: .
CDR3 length: 13
J gene: TRBJ2-7
V gene: TRBV7-9
D gene: .

CDR3 protein: CASSLDREYYGYTF
CDR3 DNA: TGTGCCAGCAGCTTAGACAGGGAATACTATGGCTACACCTTC
clone size: .
CDR3 length: 14
J gene: TRBJ1-2
V gene: TRBV6-5
D gene: TRBD1

CDR3 protein: CASSPLAGGPVDTQYF
CDR3 DNA: TGTGCCAGCAGCCCCCTAGCGGGAGGGCCGGTAGATACGCAGTATTTT
clone size: .
CDR3 length: 16
J gene: TRBJ2-3
V gene: TRBV28
D gene: TRBD2

CDR3 protein: CASSIRGLAGGTDTQYF
CDR3 DNA: TGTGCCAGTAGTATTAGGGGACTAGCGGGGGGCACAGATACGCAGTATTTT
clone size: .
CDR3 length: 17
J gene: TRBJ2-3
V gene: TRBV19
D gene: TRBD2

CDR3 protein: CASSLQGANTEAFF
CDR3 DNA: TGTGCCAGCTCACTTCAGGGGGCGAACACTGAAGCTTTCTTT
clone size: .
CDR3 length: 14
J gene: TRBJ1-1
V gene: TRBV18
D gene: TRBD1

CDR3 protein: CASSLRGGLDRSWFF
CDR3 DNA: TGTGCCAGCAGCTTACGGGGAGGTCTGGACCGGTCTTGGTTCTTC
clone size: .
CDR3 length: 15
J gene: TRBJ2-1
V gene: TRBV7-8
D gene: .

CDR3 protein: CASSRGTDIQYF
CDR3 DNA: TGTGCCAGCAGCCGGGGGACGGACATTCAGTACTTC
clone size: .
CDR3 length: 12
J gene: TRBJ2-4
V gene: TRBV28
D gene: .

CDR3 protein: CSVGLTGQGAYNEQFF
CDR3 DNA: TGCAGCGTTGGGTTGACGGGACAGGGAGCCTACAATGAGCAGTTCTTC
clone size: .
CDR3 length: 16
J gene: TRBJ2-1
V gene: TRBV29-1
D gene: TRBD1

CDR3 protein: CASNSGGITGELFF
CDR3 DNA: TGTGCCAGTAACTCGGGGGGAATCACCGGGGAGCTGTTTTTT
clone size: .
CDR3 length: 14
J gene: TRBJ2-2
V gene: TRBV19
D gene: TRBD2

CDR3 protein: CASSSGLGEQYF
CDR3 DNA: TGTGCCAGCAGCTCAGGACTAGGCGAGCAGTACTTC
clone size: .
CDR3 length: 12
J gene: TRBJ2-7
V gene: TRBV7-3
D gene: TRBD2

CDR3 protein: CASSPNLVAGSGELFF
CDR3 DNA: TGTGCCAGCAGTCCGAACCTAGTAGCGGGGTCCGGGGAGCTGTTTTTT
clone size: .
CDR3 length: 16
J gene: TRBJ2-2
V gene: TRBV7-9
D gene: TRBD2

CDR3 protein: CAWSRQGRLHEQYF
CDR3 DNA: TGTGCCTGGAGTAGACAGGGGCGGCTCCACGAGCAGTACTTC
clone size: .
CDR3 length: 14
J gene: TRBJ2-7
V gene: TRBV30
D gene: TRBD1

CDR3 protein: CASSFGTSGGADTQYF
CDR3 DNA: TGTGCCAGCAGCTTCGGGACTAGCGGGGGGGCAGATACGCAGTATTTT
clone size: .
CDR3 length: 16
J gene: TRBJ2-3
V gene: TRBV11-2
D gene: TRBD2

CDR3 protein: CASSQGQTTGELFF
CDR3 DNA: TGTGCCAGCAGCCAGGGACAGACCACCGGGGAGCTGTTTTTT
clone size: once
CDR3 length: 14
J gene: TRBJ2-2
V gene: TRBV11-2
D gene: TRBD1

CDR3 protein: CASSLGANVLTF
CDR3 DNA: TGTGCCAGCAGTCTTGGGGCCAACGTCCTGACTTTC
clone size: few
CDR3 length: 12
J gene: TRBJ2-6
V gene: TRBV25-1
D gene: .

CDR3 protein: CASSLINGLNTGELFF
CDR3 DNA: TGTGCCAGCAGCTTAATAAATGGACTTAACACCGGGGAGCTGTTTTTT
clone size: .
CDR3 length: 16
J gene: TRBJ2-2
V gene: TRBV7-3
D gene: .

CDR3 protein: CASSLAGSRTGELFF
CDR3 DNA: TGTGCCAGCAGCTTAGCCGGGTCGCGCACCGGGGAGCTGTTTTTT
clone size: .
CDR3 length: 15
J gene: TRBJ2-2
V gene: TRBV7-9
D gene: .

CDR3 protein: CASSSSSGAGNTIYF
CDR3 DNA: TGTGCCAGCAGCTCCTCGTCAGGGGCTGGAAACACCATATATTTT
clone size: .
CDR3 length: 15
J gene: TRBJ1-3
V gene: TRBV7-8
D gene: .

CDR3 protein: CASSSQVVTEAFF
CDR3 DNA: TGCGCCAGCAGTTCTCAGGTGGTCACTGAAGCTTTCTTT
clone size: once
CDR3 length: 13
J gene: TRBJ1-1
V gene: TRBV4-3
D gene: .

CDR3 protein: CSSTNRGQYFSGANVLTF
CDR3 DNA: TGTTCCAGCACCAACCGGGGACAGTATTTCTCTGGGGCCAACGTCCTGACTTTC
clone size: few
CDR3 length: 18
J gene: TRBJ2-6
V gene: TRBV7-9
D gene: TRBD1